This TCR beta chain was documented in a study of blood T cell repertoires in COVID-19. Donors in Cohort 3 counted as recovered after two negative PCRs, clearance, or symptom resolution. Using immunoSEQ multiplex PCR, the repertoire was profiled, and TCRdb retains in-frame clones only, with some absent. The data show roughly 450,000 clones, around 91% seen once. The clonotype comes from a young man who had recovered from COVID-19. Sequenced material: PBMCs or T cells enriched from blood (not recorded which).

CDR3 loop: CASSLIAGGLSEQYF. CDR3 coding DNA: TGTGCCAGCAGTCTGATAGCGGGAGGCCTCTCCGAGCAGTACTTC. The genes are TRBV6-5 and TRBJ2-7; 10 bases align to TRBD2. Germline CDR1 MNHEY, CDR2 SVGAGI. With 5 bases clipped from V and 6 bases from J, the junction kept 10 bases outside the gene matches. This CDR3 has 15 amino acids.